The present TCR beta chain was sequenced within a study of Graves' ophthalmopathy and Graves' hyperthyroidism. With 2 bases removed from V and 3 bases from J, the gap between germline ends came to 2 bases. The CDR3 extends over 13 amino acids. CDR1 is MDHEN and CDR2 is SYDVKM in the germline V gene. CDR3 regions of TCR beta were amplified from RNA transcripts. Following a first-round RT-PCR that used HTBI primers, a second-round multiplex PCR was carried out. MiXCR was run by TCRdb on the multiplex PCR reads, yielding one entry per CDR3 protein. The sample shows 400,000 or so distinct CDR3 sequences, roughly a sixth of them seen only once. This clonotype was observed many times.

This TCR was recovered from an adult woman with stable Graves' hyperthyroidism. The V gene is TRBV28, the J gene TRBJ2-6; D is uncertain. The source material was peripheral blood. CDR3 loop: CASSLVGANVLTF. In DNA, the CDR3 is TGTGCCAGCAGTTTAGTTGGGGCCAACGTCCTGACTTTC.